This T cell receptor beta chain derives from a study of cytomegalovirus exposure and HLA in healthy donors. Overall study results and limits: With DRB1 most and HLA-C fewest, TCR association rates differed between HLA loci in a later analysis. Some TCR beta chains (roughly 150 of them) were listed as cytomegalovirus-associated. Analyses of presence and absence presupposed an approximately uniform sequencing depth across donors.

Germline lookup yields CDR1 MNHNY and CDR2 SVGAGI (reference sequence). The CDR3 extends over 14 amino acids. The V end was cut by 5 bases, the J end by 0 bases, with 8 bases between. The PCR contained 60 Vbeta and 13 Jbeta primers. Measured with immunoSEQ multiplex PCR; TCRdb has only the in-frame clones, and not every one. Found here are 74,000 or so clones, around 67% of them singletons; the top ten hold approximately 2.1%. This clone has a handful of counts. Its antigen is still unknown. The rearrangement uses TRBV6-6 and TRBJ2-1; D is possibly TRBD2 (6 bases). The sequencing sample was made of PBMCs. This TCR was sampled from a woman in her thirties in good health and CMV-seronegative. CDR3 loop: CASSTSSSYNEQFF. The CDR3 nucleotides read TGTGCCAGCAGTACTAGCAGCTCCTACAATGAGCAGTTCTTC.